This entry features one TCR beta chain sequence. Its cognate antigen is unknown. This sample was included in a study of cytomegalovirus exposure and HLA in healthy donors. Whole-study context: In a later analysis, the roughly 130 validation repertoires were reported to have used the same platform as the 600 to 800 first-cohort repertoires.

Findings of the study overall: The tendency of first-cohort TCR clusters to co-occur in the approximately 120 validation repertoires was identified by a subsequent analysis. Usually a TCR sequence was rare, but some public TCRs were found in many donors. Per published reports, the classifier diagnosed cytomegalovirus status with high specificity and sensitivity.

Trimming at V came to 3 bases and at J to 5 bases, leaving 9 bases not matched to a gene. The germline CDR1 and CDR2 sequences are MDHEN and SYDVKM. This CDR3 is 16 amino acids long. Sequenced by immunoSEQ multiplex PCR; TCRdb stores in-frame clones only, minus some. The table has roughly 300,000 clones, roughly 90% seen once. The source of this sequence is a woman between 18 and 29 years old in good health and CMV-seronegative. The chain couples TRBV28 to TRBJ2-7, with 11 bases identical to TRBD2. Sequencing used PBMCs. The CDR3 sequence is CASSFFGLAGGNEQYF. In nucleotides, the CDR3 is TGTGCCAGCAGTTTTTTCGGACTAGCGGGTGGCAACGAGCAGTACTTC. Filled out from reference TRBV28 and TRBJ2-7, the complete variable domain reads DVKVTQSSRYLVKRTGEKVFLECVQDMDHENMFWYRQDPGLGLRLIYFSYDVKMKEKGDIPEGYSVSREKKERFSLILESASTNQTSMYLCASSFFGLAGGNEQYFGPGTRLTVT.